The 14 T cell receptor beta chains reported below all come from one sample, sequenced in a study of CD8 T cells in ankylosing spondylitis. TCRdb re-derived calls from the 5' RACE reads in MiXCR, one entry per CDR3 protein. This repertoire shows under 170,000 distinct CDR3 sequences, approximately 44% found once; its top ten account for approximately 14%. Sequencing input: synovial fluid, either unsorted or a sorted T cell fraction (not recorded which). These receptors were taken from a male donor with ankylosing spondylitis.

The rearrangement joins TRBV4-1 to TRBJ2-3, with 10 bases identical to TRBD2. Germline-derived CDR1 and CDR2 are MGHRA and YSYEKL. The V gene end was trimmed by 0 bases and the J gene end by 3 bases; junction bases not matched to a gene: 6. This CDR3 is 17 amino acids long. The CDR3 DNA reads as TGCGCCAGCAGCCAAGATCGGCTAGCGGGAGAGACAGATACGCAGTATTTT. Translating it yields CASSQDRLAGETDTQYF.

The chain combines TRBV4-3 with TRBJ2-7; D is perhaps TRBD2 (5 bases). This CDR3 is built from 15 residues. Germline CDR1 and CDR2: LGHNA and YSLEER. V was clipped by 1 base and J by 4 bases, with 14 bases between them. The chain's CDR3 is CASSQARGLYYEQYF. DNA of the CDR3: TGCGCCAGCAGCCAAGCTAGAGGACTCTATTACGAGCAGTACTTC.

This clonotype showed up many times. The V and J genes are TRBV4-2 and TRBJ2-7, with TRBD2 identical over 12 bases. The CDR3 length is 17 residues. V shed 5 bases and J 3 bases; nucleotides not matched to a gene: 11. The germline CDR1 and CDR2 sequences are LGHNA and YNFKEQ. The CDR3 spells CASSADKRLAGVYEQYF. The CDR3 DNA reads TGTGCCAGCAGCGCCGACAAACGACTAGCGGGGGTCTACGAGCAGTACTTC.

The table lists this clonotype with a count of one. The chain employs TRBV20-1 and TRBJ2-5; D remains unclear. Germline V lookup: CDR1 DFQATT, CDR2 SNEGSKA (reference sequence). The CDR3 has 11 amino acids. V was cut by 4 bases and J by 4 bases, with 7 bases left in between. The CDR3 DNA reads TGCAGTGCTACCCCTCGAGAGACCCAGTACTTC. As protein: CSATPRETQYF.

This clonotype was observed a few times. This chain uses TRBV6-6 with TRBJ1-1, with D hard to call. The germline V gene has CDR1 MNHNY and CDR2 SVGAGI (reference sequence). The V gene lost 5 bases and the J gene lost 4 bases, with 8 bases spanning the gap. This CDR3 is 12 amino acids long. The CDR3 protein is CASSPFGTEAFF. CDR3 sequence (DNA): TGTGCCAGCAGTCCGTTCGGCACTGAAGCTTTCTTT.

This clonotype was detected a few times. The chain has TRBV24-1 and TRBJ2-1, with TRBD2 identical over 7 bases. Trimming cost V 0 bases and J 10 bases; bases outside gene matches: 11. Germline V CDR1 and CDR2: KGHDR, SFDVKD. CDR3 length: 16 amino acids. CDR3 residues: CATSDLYSGSQPEQFF. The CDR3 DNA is TGTGCCACCAGTGATTTGTATAGCGGGTCACAACCGGAGCAGTTCTTC.

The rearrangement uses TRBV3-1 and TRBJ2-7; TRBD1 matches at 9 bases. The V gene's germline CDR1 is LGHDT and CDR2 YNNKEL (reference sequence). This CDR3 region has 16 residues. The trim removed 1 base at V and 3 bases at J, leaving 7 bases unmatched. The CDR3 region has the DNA TGTGCCAGCAGCCAAGGGGTAACAGGGGGCTACTACGAGCAGTACTTC. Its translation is CASSQGVTGGYYEQYF.

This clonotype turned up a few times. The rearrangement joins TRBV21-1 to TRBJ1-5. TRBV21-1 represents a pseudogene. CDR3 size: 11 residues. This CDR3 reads CASSPHQPQHF. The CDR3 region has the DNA TGTGCCAGCAGTCCCCATCAGCCCCAGCATTTT.

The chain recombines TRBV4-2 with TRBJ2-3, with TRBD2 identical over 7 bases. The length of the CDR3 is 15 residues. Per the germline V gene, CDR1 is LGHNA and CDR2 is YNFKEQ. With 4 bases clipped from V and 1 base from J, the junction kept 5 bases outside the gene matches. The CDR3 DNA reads TGTGCCAGCAGCCTACTAGCGCTTCGCACAGATACGCAGTATTTT. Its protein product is CASSLLALRTDTQYF.

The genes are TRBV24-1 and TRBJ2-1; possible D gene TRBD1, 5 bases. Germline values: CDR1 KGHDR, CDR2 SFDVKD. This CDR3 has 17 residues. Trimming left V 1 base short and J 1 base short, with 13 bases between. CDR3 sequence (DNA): TGTGCCACCAGTGATTTAAAAGGCCAGGGTTCCTACAATGAGCAGTTCTTC. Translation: CATSDLKGQGSYNEQFF.

The CDR3 DNA follows: TGCAGTGCTAAAGAGACAGGGGATTTCTATGGCTACACCTTC. The encoded protein is CSAKETGDFYGYTF. J is TRBJ1-2 and V is TRBV20-1; 8 bases are shared with TRBD1. Per the germline V gene, CDR1 is DFQATT and CDR2 is SNEGSKA (reference sequence). V trimming: 4 bases; J trimming: 4 bases; junction bases outside the gene matches: 8. The CDR3 length is 14 residues.

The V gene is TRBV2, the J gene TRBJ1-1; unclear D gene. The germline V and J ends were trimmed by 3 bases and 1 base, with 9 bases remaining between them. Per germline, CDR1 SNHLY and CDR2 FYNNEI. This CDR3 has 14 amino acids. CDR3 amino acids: CASSEQRANTEAFF. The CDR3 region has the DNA TGTGCCAGCAGTGAGCAGAGGGCGAACACTGAAGCTTTCTTT.

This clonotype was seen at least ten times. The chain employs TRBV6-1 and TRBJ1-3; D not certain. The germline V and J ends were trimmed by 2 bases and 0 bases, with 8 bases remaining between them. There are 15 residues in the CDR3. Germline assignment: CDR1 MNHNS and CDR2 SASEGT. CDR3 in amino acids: CASSETAASGNTIYF. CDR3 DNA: TGTGCCAGCAGTGAAACAGCCGCCTCTGGAAACACCATATATTTT.

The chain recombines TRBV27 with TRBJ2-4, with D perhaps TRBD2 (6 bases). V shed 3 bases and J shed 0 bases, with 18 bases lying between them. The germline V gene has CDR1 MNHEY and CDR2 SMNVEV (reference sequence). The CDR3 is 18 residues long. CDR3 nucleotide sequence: TGTGCCAGCAGTTTGGCGGGACCCCCTACGATAGCCAAAAACATTCAGTACTTC. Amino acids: CASSLAGPPTIAKNIQYF.